Listed below are T cell receptor beta chains from one sample, sequenced in a study of molecular identifiers for immune sequencing clone quantification. Via MiXCR, TCRdb re-called the PCR reads, giving one row per CDR3 protein. In the table there are about 510,000 distinct CDR3 sequences, roughly 25% of which are singletons. The material sequenced was naive CD8+ T cells from blood, with Jurkat cell RNA spiked in. The receptors were sampled from a human donor in good health. Some libraries in this study had Jurkat cell RNA spiked in. Both conserved end residues are part of each CDR3. The D gene is left open where the match is weak. Expanded clones get a size class; other rows say once, few or many, or leave the size out.

TRBV4-3	TRBJ2-7	few	NA	TGCGCCAGCAGCCAAGATTCCGGCCAAAGCTACGAGCAGTACTTC	CASSQDSGQSYEQYF
TRBV29-1	TRBJ2-1	NA	TRBD2	TGCAGCGCCCCCCGGCGGGAGTACAATGAGCAGTTCTTC	CSAPRREYNEQFF
TRBV6-1	TRBJ2-7	few	NA	TGTGCCAGCAGTGAAGGCTGGGGGTTCGAGCAGTACTTC	CASSEGWGFEQYF
TRBV21-1	TRBJ2-3	few	NA	TGTGCCAGCAGCAAGTTCAGGGTTCCAGATACGCAGTATTTT	CASSKFRVPDTQYF
TRBV12-3/TRBV12-4	TRBJ2-3	few	NA	TGTGCCAGCAGTTTGGGCGAGTTCACAGATACGCAGTATTTT	CASSLGEFTDTQYF
TRBV30	TRBJ2-1	many	TRBD2	TGTGCCTGGAGTGCAGGACTAGCGGACAATGAGCAGTTCTTC	CAWSAGLADNEQFF
TRBV27	TRBJ2-1	NA	NA	TGTGCCAGCAGTTTACGACTAACCTACAATGAGCAGTTCTTC	CASSLRLTYNEQFF
TRBV12-3/TRBV12-4	TRBJ2-5	many	TRBD2	TGTGCCAGCAGTTTTGGGCGGGGGGGCCCAGAGACCCAGTACTTC	CASSFGRGGPETQYF
TRBV27	TRBJ2-5	NA	NA	TGTGCCAGCAGTCCACGCCTTGGGCAGCAAGAGACCCAGTACTTC	CASSPRLGQQETQYF
TRBV6-5	TRBJ2-3	NA	TRBD1	TGTGCCAGCAGTGAACAGGGGGGATATACAGATACGCAGTATTTT	CASSEQGGYTDTQYF
TRBV4-1	TRBJ2-1	few	NA	TGCGCCAGCAGCCAAGAGAACCTTGGGGCCTACAATGAGCAGTTCTTC	CASSQENLGAYNEQFF
TRBV5-6	TRBJ1-2	few	NA	TGTGCCAGCAGCTTCAAGGCAGGGGAGACCCTCTATGGCTACACCTTC	CASSFKAGETLYGYTF
TRBV7-9	TRBJ2-7	many	NA	TGTGCCAGCAGTATGGGGGGGCAGACCTACGAGCAGTACTTC	CASSMGGQTYEQYF
TRBV3-1	TRBJ1-1	NA	NA	TGTGCCAGCAGCCAAGAAAGACAGGCCTTCACTGAAGCTTTCTTT	CASSQERQAFTEAFF
TRBV28	TRBJ2-6	NA	NA	TGTGCCAGCAGTTTATCTCCGGGACCGGGGGCGCGCGGGGCCCCCGTCCTGACTTTC	CASSLSPGPGARGAPVLTF
TRBV12-3/TRBV12-4	TRBJ2-3	many	TRBD2	TGTGCCAGCAGTTTGATCGGGAGGGCCCCTGGAGATACGCAGTATTTT	CASSLIGRAPGDTQYF
TRBV13	TRBJ2-1	NA	NA	TGTGCCAGCAGCTCCTCGGACAGTTACTACAATGAGCAGTTCTTC	CASSSSDSYYNEQFF
TRBV7-9	TRBJ2-2	NA	NA	TGTGCCAGCAGCCGCCCGGGACGGGGGGCCACCGGGGAGCTGTTTTTT	CASSRPGRGATGELFF
TRBV12-3/TRBV12-4	TRBJ2-6	NA	TRBD1	TGTGCCAGCAGTCGAGGACAGGGACGTACGGGGGCCAACGTCCTGACTTTC	CASSRGQGRTGANVLTF
TRBV29-1	TRBJ1-2	NA	NA	TGCAGCGTTGTTCCAGGGGATAACTATGGCTACACCTTC	CSVVPGDNYGYTF
TRBV19	TRBJ1-5	few	NA	TGTGCCAGTAGTATAGATCACCCGGGGCGTCAGCCCCAGCATTTT	CASSIDHPGRQPQHF
TRBV11-2	TRBJ2-5	few	NA	TGTGCCAGCAGCTACCTGACAGGCAAGGAGACCCAGTACTTC	CASSYLTGKETQYF
TRBV4-1	TRBJ1-5	few	TRBD1	TGCGCCAGCAGCCAGTCCGGGACAGGCAATCAGCCCCAGCATTTT	CASSQSGTGNQPQHF
TRBV5-1	TRBJ2-7	many	NA	TGCGCCAGCAGCTTGGAGAATCCAGGGGCAGGCTACGAGCAGTACTTC	CASSLENPGAGYEQYF
TRBV2	TRBJ2-5	few	NA	TGTGCCAGCAGTGTGGAAGACTCTGCGGAGACCCAGTACTTC	CASSVEDSAETQYF
TRBV7-6	TRBJ1-1	many	NA	TGTGCCAGCAGCCCTCCCAGGGGTTCTCCTGATGAAGCTTTCTTT	CASSPPRGSPDEAFF
TRBV4-3	TRBJ2-1	NA	NA	TGCGCCAGCAGCCAAGATATGGTCCAGCGGGCCTACAATGAGCAGTTCTTC	CASSQDMVQRAYNEQFF
TRBV2	TRBJ2-1	many	NA	TGTGCCTCTGAAGGACCGTCCTACAATGAGCAGTTCTTC	CASEGPSYNEQFF
TRBV6-2/TRBV6-3	TRBJ1-1	once	NA	TGTGCCAGCAGTTACTCGCTTGGGAAGAACACTGCAGCTTTCTTT	CASSYSLGKNTAAFF
TRBV4-1	TRBJ2-7	few	NA	TGCGCCAGCAGCCATATCAGGGAGTTAAGGTACGAGCAGTACTTC	CASSHIRELRYEQYF
TRBV30	TRBJ2-2	many	NA	TGTGCCTGGGTCACGGGGACCACGAACACCGGGGAGCTGTTTTTT	CAWVTGTTNTGELFF
TRBV6-1	TRBJ2-2	NA	TRBD2	TGTGCCAGCAGTGGCGGACTAGCGGGACGGGGCACCGGGGAGCTGTTTTTT	CASSGGLAGRGTGELFF
TRBV29-1	TRBJ1-4	few	NA	TGCAGCGCTGCAATGTTGGGGAGTTCGGGAGAAAAACTGTTTTTT	CSAAMLGSSGEKLFF
TRBV9	TRBJ2-1	many	NA	TGTGCCAGCAGCCCACCCCGGGGCACCTACAATGAGCAGTTCTTC	CASSPPRGTYNEQFF
TRBV7-9	TRBJ2-2	NA	NA	TGTGCCAGCAGCCCCCTGAGCGGCACCGGGGAGCTGTTTTTT	CASSPLSGTGELFF
TRBV12-3/TRBV12-4	TRBJ2-7	many	NA	TGTGCCAGCAGTTTAAGTTGGGGTTACGAGCAGTACTTC	CASSLSWGYEQYF
TRBV29-1	TRBJ2-7	many	TRBD2	TGCAGCGTTGAACTAGCGGGAGTACTCTACGAGCAGTACTTC	CSVELAGVLYEQYF
TRBV7-9	TRBJ2-7	NA	NA	TGTGCCAGCAGCTTAGAAGTGTTCAGCAACTACGAGCAGTACTTC	CASSLEVFSNYEQYF
TRBV12-3/TRBV12-4	TRBJ2-1	NA	TRBD2	TGTGCCAGCAGTATTAAGCGGGGACTCTACAATGAGCAGTTCTTC	CASSIKRGLYNEQFF
TRBV30	TRBJ2-1	NA	NA	TGTGCCTGGAACACCGGGATCTCCTACAATGAGCAGTTCTTC	CAWNTGISYNEQFF
TRBV6-5	TRBJ2-5	few	TRBD1	TGTGCCAGCAGTCCCAGGGTAGAGGGGGCTCAAGAGACCCAGTACTTC	CASSPRVEGAQETQYF
TRBV10-3	TRBJ2-2	few	TRBD2	TGTGCCATCAGTGGGGCTAGCGGGTCGAACACCGGGGAGCTGTTTTTT	CAISGASGSNTGELFF
TRBV12-3/TRBV12-4	TRBJ2-3	few	NA	TGTGCCAGCAGTTTGGATAGAGGCGATACGCAGTATTTT	CASSLDRGDTQYF
TRBV20-1	TRBJ1-2	many	NA	TGCAGTGCTAGTGACAGTTTGAACTATGGCTACACCTTC	CSASDSLNYGYTF
TRBV14	TRBJ2-1	NA	NA	TGTGCCAGCAGCCCGGGTAGAAACAATGAGCAGTTCTTC	CASSPGRNNEQFF
TRBV28	TRBJ2-3	many	NA	TGTGCCAGCAGTTTACCCAGGACCAAAATCACAGATACGCAGTATTTT	CASSLPRTKITDTQYF
TRBV30	TRBJ2-1	few	NA	TGTGCCTGGAAAACGGGAGATGCCGATGAGCAGTTCTTC	CAWKTGDADEQFF
TRBV7-9	TRBJ2-2	many	NA	TGTGCCAGCAGCTTAGCGTTGTCCGTCGGCCGAGCGAACACCGGGGAGCTGTTTTTT	CASSLALSVGRANTGELFF
TRBV6-6	TRBJ1-1	many	TRBD1	TGTGCCAGCAGTTACTTGCAGGGGGCGGGTTTGGAAGCTTTCTTT	CASSYLQGAGLEAFF
TRBV4-1	TRBJ1-2	many	TRBD1	TGCGCCAGCAGCCAAGCACAGGGGGAGTTGTATGGCTACACCTTC	CASSQAQGELYGYTF
TRBV28	TRBJ2-1	many	TRBD1	TGTGCCAGCAGTCCCCCCGGGACAGTTCCTCCTACCGATGAGCAGTTCTTC	CASSPPGTVPPTDEQFF